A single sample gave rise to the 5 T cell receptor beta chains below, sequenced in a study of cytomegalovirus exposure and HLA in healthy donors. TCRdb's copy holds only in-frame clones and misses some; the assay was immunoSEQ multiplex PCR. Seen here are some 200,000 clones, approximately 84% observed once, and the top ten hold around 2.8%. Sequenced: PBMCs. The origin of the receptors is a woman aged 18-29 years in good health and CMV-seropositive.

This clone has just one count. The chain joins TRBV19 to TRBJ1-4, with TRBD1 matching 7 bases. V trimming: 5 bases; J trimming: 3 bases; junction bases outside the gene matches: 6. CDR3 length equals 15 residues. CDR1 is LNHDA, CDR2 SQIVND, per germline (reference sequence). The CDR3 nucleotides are TGTGCCAGTAGTCCAAGGGGGCAGGCTAATGAAAAACTGTTTTTT. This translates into CASSPRGQANEKLFF.

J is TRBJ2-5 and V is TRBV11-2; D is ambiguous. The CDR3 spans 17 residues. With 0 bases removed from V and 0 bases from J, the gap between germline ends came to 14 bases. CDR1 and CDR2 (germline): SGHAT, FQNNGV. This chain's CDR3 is CASSLDRVPSYQETQYF. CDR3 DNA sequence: TGTGCCAGCAGCTTAGATCGGGTTCCCTCGTACCAAGAGACCCAGTACTTC.

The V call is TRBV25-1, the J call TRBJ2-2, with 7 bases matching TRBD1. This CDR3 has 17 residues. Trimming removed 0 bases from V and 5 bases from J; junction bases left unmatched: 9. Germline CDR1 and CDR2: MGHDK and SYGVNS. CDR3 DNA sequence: TGTGCCAGCAGTGAATATCGAGGCAGGGGGTGGACCGGGGAGCTGTTTTTT. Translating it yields CASSEYRGRGWTGELFF.

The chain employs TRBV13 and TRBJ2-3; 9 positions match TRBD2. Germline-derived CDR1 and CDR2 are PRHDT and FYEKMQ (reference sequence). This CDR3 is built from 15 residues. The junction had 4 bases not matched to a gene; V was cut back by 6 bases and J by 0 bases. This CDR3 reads CASRSTSGSTDTQYF. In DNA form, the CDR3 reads TGTGCCAGCAGATCGACTAGCGGAAGCACAGATACGCAGTATTTT. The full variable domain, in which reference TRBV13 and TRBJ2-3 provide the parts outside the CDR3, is AAGVIQSPRHLIKEKRETATLKCYPIPRHDTVYWYQQGPGQDPQFLISFYEKMQSDKGSIPDRFSAQQFSDYHSELNMSSLELGDSALYFCASRSTSGSTDTQYFGPGTRLTVL.

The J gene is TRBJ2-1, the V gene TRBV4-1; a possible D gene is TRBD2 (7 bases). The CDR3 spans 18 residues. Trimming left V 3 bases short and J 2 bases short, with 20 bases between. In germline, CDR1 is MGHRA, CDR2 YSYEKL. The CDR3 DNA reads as TGCGCCAGCAGCCACCCGGCCGTTAGGGGGGGAACCTACAATGAGCAGTTCTTC. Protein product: CASSHPAVRGGTYNEQFF.